This T cell receptor beta chain was found in a study of blood T cells in healthy people across ages. General study results and limits: Older age went with lower TCR beta diversity per million T cells, in a roughly linear way. When set beside aged donors, long-lived donors presented more naive CD4+ cells and higher diversity.

V gave up 1 base and J gave up 5 bases, with 21 bases separating them. CDR1 and CDR2 from the germline V gene are SQVTM and ANQGSEA. The CDR3 runs to 16 residues. A word on this clonotype: The antigen is unknown.

Then a second PCR, running about 6 to 12 cycles, was carried out with a sample-barcoded 5' primer and a J-beta primer mix. The authors tagged each cDNA molecule using a template-switch adaptor with 12 random nucleotides. Each CDR3 protein gets one entry after TCRdb re-called the 5' RACE reads with MiXCR. The sample includes over 600,000 distinct CDR3 sequences, 56% of them seen just once. The V gene is TRBV29-1, the J gene TRBJ2-7; tentatively, D is TRBD1 (5 bases). The receptor was derived from a man in his forties in good health. Sequenced: blood. The CDR3 nucleotides are TGCAGCGTTGAAGGGGGCTCGGGTATGGCGACGGACGAGCAGTACTTC. Translation: CSVEGGSGMATDEQYF.